Below, 12 T cell receptor beta chains from the same sample are listed, as sequenced in a study of shared T cell receptors in the human thymus. Produced via immunoSEQ multiplex PCR; TCRdb's table is partial and in-frame only. The sample has hundreds of thousands of clones, 75% to 90% seen once. This sample was also put to use in a study of human thymus T cells.

The material sequenced was thymocytes. These receptor sequences come from a girl under two years old with a congenital heart defect.

This clone was observed a single time. The J gene is TRBJ2-2, the V gene TRBV13; D not certain. Germline loops: CDR1 PRHDT, CDR2 FYEKMQ (reference sequence). This CDR3 comprises 13 residues. The V gene lost 5 bases and the J gene lost 9 bases, with 13 bases spanning the gap. CDR3 loop: CASSPPTARELFF. The CDR3 bases are TGTGCCAGCAGCCCACCTACAGCAAGGGAGCTGTTTTTT.

A remark on this clone: The CDR3 ends on some other residue instead of the conserved phenylalanine or tryptophan, so this is likely a read error. The CDR3 spells CASREDYEQYL. In DNA form, the CDR3 reads TGTGCCAGCAGGGAAGACTACGAGCAGTACCTC. V usage is TRBV2 and J usage is TRBJ2-7; D unclear. Germline CDR1 and CDR2: SNHLY and FYNNEI. CDR3 size: 11 residues.

The rearrangement links TRBV2 to TRBJ1-2, with D possibly TRBD1 on 6 matching bases. Trimming cost V 7 bases and J 4 bases, with 22 bases left between them. This CDR3 is 16 amino acids long. Germline-derived CDR1 and CDR2 are SNHLY and FYNNEI. CDR3 nucleotides: TGTGCCAGCACTCCTTCTAGGACAGCCGTCAGCTATGGCTACACCTTC. This gives the protein CASTPSRTAVSYGYTF.

The chain recombines TRBV2 with TRBJ2-1; TRBD1 is a possible D gene (6 bases). Trimming took off 8 bases at V and 6 bases at J, with 17 bases between the two ends. The CDR3 length is 14 residues. Germline V gene sequence: CDR1 SNHLY, CDR2 FYNNEI. The CDR3 loop is CASPGTSRVNEQFF. The CDR3 DNA is TGTGCCAGCCCCGGGACATCCAGAGTCAATGAGCAGTTCTTC.

As regards this clone: Other DNA sequences of this sample code for an identical CDR3. This chain joins TRBV19 and TRBJ1-2, with 8 bases fitting TRBD1. The V and J ends lost 2 bases and 6 bases, in that order; junction bases with no gene match: 2. This CDR3 contains 13 residues. Germline CDR1 and CDR2: LNHDA and SQIVND (reference sequence). DNA for the CDR3: TGTGCCAGTAGTATAACAGGGGGGGATGGCTACACCTTC. Protein sequence: CASSITGGDGYTF. The full variable domain, in which reference TRBV19 and TRBJ1-2 provide the parts outside the CDR3, is DGGITQSPKYLFRKEGQNVTLSCEQNLNHDAMYWYRQDPGQGLRLIYYSQIVNDFQKGDIAEGYSVSREKKESFPLTVTSAQKNPTAFYLCASSITGGDGYTFGSGTRLTVV.

This chain links TRBV18 with TRBJ1-1; unclear D gene. CDR1 KGHSH and CDR2 LQKENI come from the germline V gene. V gave up 4 bases and J gave up 6 bases, with 18 bases separating them. This CDR3 contains 15 residues. The CDR3 nucleotides are TGTGCCAGCTCACGCCTGGGCGCCCTCAACCCTGAAGCTTTCTTT. Translating gives CASSRLGALNPEAFF.

The chain has TRBV5-6 and TRBJ2-5; possibly TRBD2 for D (5 bases). The DNA end lines up better with TRBJ2-7; the J call may be wrong. CDR3 length equals 14 residues. The germline gives CDR1 SGHDT, CDR2 YYEEEE. The CDR3 DNA reads TGTGCCAGCAGCTTGGGGGGAGCCCCCTACGAGCAGTACTTC. Its protein product is CASSLGGAPYEQYF.

The J gene is TRBJ2-4, the V gene TRBV28, with D maybe TRBD1 (6 bases). CDR1 and CDR2 from the germline V gene are MDHEN and SYDVKM. This CDR3 comprises 17 residues. With 2 bases removed from V and 2 bases from J, the gap between germline ends came to 16 bases. CDR3 residues: CASSLVAGVESKNIQYF. CDR3 DNA sequence: TGTGCCAGCAGTTTAGTGGCAGGGGTTGAGTCCAAAAACATTCAGTACTTC.

The chain joins TRBV10-2 to TRBJ1-6, with D tentatively TRBD1 (5 bases). Trimming took off 10 bases at V and 8 bases at J, with 21 bases between the two ends. The CDR3 extends over 15 amino acids. The germline V gene encodes CDR1 WSHSY and CDR2 SAAADI. This chain's CDR3 is CATAFDRTLYSPLHF. CDR3 nucleotides: TGCGCCACCGCTTTCGACAGAACCCTTTATTCACCCCTCCACTTT.

This sequence joins TRBV28 and TRBJ2-1; 8 bases map to TRBD2. The CDR3 totals 14 residues. The germline V gene has CDR1 MDHEN and CDR2 SYDVKM. Trimming at V came to 3 bases and at J to 7 bases, leaving 5 bases not matched to a gene. CDR3 sequence: CASSLAGGLNEQFF. The CDR3 DNA sequence: TGTGCCAGCAGTTTGGCGGGGGGTTTAAATGAGCAGTTCTTC.

The chain has TRBV7-8 and TRBJ2-2; TRBD1 matches 7 bases. V was pared by 1 base and J by 7 bases, with 9 bases of the junction left unmatched. The CDR3 covers 16 residues. Germline CDR1 is SGHVS and CDR2 is FQNEAQ. This chain's CDR3 is CASSLGVGGSHGELFF. The CDR3 DNA reads as TGTGCCAGCAGCTTAGGTGTAGGGGGCAGTCACGGGGAGCTGTTTTTT. The full variable domain, in which reference TRBV7-8 and TRBJ2-2 provide the parts outside the CDR3, is GAGVSQSPRYKVAKRGQDVALRCDPISGHVSLFWYQQALGQGPEFLTYFQNEAQLDKSGLPSDRFFAERPEGSVSTLKIQRTQQEDSAVYLCASSLGVGGSHGELFFGEGSRLTVL.

This chain connects TRBV28 to TRBJ1-4; D remains unclear. Germline V gives CDR1 MDHEN, CDR2 SYDVKM. The V and J ends lost 3 bases and 4 bases respectively, with 6 bases between them. The CDR3 contains 13 residues. This chain's CDR3 is CASSFRVNEKLFF. The DNA of the CDR3 is TGTGCCAGCAGTTTTAGAGTTAATGAAAAACTGTTTTTT.